This TCR beta chain was sequenced in a study of blood T cell repertoires in COVID-19. The germline V and J ends were trimmed by 5 bases and 7 bases, with 17 bases remaining between them. Germline V lookup: CDR1 SEHNR, CDR2 FQNEAQ (reference sequence). This CDR3 comprises 15 residues. The table came from immunoSEQ multiplex PCR; TCRdb's copy has only in-frame clones and leaves some out. The sample lists roughly 280,000 clones, approximately 90% occurring once. The chain employs TRBV7-9 and TRBJ2-2; a weak D match, TRBD2 (7 bases). The material sequenced was PBMCs or T cells enriched from blood (not recorded which). This TCR came from a woman aged 25 to 39 with acute COVID-19. The DNA for the CDR3 is TGTGCCAGCAGCCCTCTTCGGGGGGCGGACGGGGAGCTGTTTTTT. Its translation: CASSPLRGADGELFF.